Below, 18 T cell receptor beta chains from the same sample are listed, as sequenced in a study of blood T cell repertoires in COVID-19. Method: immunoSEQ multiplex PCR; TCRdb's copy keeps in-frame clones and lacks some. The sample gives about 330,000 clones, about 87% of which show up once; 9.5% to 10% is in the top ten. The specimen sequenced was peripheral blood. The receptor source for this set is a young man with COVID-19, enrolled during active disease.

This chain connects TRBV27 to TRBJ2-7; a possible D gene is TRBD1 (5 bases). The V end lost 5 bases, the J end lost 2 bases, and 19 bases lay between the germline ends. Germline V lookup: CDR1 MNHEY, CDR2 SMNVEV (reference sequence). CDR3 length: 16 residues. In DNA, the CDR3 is TGTGCCAGCAGTCCACGGTCAGGGCTCCAGACCTACGAGCAGTACTTC. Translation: CASSPRSGLQTYEQYF.

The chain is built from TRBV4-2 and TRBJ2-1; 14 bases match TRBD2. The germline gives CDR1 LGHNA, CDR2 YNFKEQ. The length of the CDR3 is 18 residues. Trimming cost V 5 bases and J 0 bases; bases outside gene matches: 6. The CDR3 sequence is CASSMGLAGAHSYNEQFF. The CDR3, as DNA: TGTGCCAGCAGCATGGGACTAGCGGGGGCCCACTCCTACAATGAGCAGTTCTTC.

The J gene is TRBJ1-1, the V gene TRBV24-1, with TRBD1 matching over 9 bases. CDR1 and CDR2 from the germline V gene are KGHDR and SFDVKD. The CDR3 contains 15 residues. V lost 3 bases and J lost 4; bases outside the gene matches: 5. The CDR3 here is CATSDQGTGFTEAFF. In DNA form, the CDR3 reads TGTGCCACCAGTGATCAGGGGACAGGGTTCACTGAAGCTTTCTTT.

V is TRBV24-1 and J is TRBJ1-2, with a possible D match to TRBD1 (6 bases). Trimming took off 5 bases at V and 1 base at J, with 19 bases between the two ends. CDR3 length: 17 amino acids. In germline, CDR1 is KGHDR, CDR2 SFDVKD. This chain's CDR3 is CATSASGTSSFNYGYTF. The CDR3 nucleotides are TGTGCCACCAGTGCCTCGGGGACAAGTTCGTTTAACTATGGCTACACCTTC.

CDR3 coding DNA: TGCGCCAGCAGCCAAGATGCCCCACGGACAGGGTACAGCTATGGCTACACCTTC. Translated: CASSQDAPRTGYSYGYTF. The chain employs TRBV4-3 and TRBJ1-2, with 8 bases identical to TRBD1. Germline V gives CDR1 LGHNA, CDR2 YSLEER. V shed 0 bases and J 4 bases; nucleotides not matched to a gene: 13. There are 18 residues in the CDR3.

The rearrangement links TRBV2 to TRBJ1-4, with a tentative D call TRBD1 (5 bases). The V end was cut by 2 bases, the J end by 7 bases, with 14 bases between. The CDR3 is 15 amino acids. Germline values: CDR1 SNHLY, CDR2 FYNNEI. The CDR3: CASSETTGGGEKLFF. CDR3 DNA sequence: TGTGCCAGCAGTGAAACAACTGGGGGGGGTGAAAAACTGTTTTTT.

The CDR3, as DNA: TGTGCCAGCAGCTTAGAGGGGGGCTCCTACAATGAGCAGTTCTTC. This encodes CASSLEGGSYNEQFF. The V call is TRBV11-2, the J call TRBJ2-1; D possibly corresponds to TRBD2 (6 bases). V dropped 0 bases and J dropped 0 bases, with 6 bases sitting between them. This CDR3 spans 15 amino acids. Germline values: CDR1 SGHAT, CDR2 FQNNGV.

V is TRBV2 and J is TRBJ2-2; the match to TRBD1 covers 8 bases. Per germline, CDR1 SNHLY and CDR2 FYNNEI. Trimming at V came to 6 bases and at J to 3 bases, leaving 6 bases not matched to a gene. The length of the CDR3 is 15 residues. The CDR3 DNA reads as TGTGCCAGCAGACCGGGACAGGCTTACACCGGGGAGCTGTTTTTT. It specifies CASRPGQAYTGELFF.

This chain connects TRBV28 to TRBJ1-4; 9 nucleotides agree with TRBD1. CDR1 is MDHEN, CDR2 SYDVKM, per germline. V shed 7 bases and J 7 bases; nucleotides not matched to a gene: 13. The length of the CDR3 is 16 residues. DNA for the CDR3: TGTGCCAGCACCGGAGCCGGGACAGGGTTAGGTGAAAAACTGTTTTTT. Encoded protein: CASTGAGTGLGEKLFF.

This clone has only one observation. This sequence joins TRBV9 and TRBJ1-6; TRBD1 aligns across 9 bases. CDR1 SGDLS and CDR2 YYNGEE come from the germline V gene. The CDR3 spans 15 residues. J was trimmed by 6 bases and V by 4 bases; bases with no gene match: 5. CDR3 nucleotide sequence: TGTGCCAGCAGCCTGGGACAGGGAGGTAATTCACCCCTCCACTTT. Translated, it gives CASSLGQGGNSPLHF.

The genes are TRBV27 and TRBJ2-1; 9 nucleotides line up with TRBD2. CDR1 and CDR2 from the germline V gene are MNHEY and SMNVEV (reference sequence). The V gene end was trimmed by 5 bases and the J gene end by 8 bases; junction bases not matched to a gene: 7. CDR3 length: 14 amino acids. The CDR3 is CASSEREVRDEQFF. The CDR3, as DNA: TGTGCCAGCAGTGAGCGGGAGGTCCGCGATGAGCAGTTCTTC.

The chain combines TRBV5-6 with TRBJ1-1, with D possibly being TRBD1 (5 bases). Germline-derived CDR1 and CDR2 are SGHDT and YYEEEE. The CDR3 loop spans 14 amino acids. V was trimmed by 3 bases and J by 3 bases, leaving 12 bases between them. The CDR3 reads CASSSLRADTEAFF. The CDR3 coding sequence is TGTGCCAGCAGCTCCCTCAGGGCGGACACTGAAGCTTTCTTT. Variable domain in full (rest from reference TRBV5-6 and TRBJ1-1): DAGVTQSPTHLIKTRGQQVTLRCSPKSGHDTVSWYQQALGQGPQFIFQYYEEEERQRGNFPDRFSGHQFPNYSSELNVNALLLGDSALYLCASSSLRADTEAFFGQGTRLTVV.

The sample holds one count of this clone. The CDR3 DNA reads TGTGCCAGCAGCGTACGGAGCCAGAACACTGAAGCTTTCTTT. It translates to CASSVRSQNTEAFF. The J gene is TRBJ1-1, the V gene TRBV9; no reliable D call. The CDR3 totals 14 residues. Germline V gene lookup returns CDR1 SGDLS and CDR2 YYNGEE. Trimming removed 1 base at V and 1 base at J, with 8 bases between.

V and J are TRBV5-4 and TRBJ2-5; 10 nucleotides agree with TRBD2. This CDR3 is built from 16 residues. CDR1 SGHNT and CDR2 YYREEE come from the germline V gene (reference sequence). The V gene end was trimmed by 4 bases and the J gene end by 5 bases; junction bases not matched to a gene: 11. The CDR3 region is CASSHKKRGGPETQYF. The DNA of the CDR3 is TGTGCCAGCAGCCACAAGAAGCGGGGGGGCCCCGAGACCCAGTACTTC.

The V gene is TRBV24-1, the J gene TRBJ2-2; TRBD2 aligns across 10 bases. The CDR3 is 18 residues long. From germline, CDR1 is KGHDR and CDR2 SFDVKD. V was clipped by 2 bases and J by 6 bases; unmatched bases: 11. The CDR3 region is CATSDSYSSGRTSGELFF. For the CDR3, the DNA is TGTGCCACCAGTGATTCCTACAGTAGCGGGAGGACGTCCGGGGAGCTGTTTTTT.

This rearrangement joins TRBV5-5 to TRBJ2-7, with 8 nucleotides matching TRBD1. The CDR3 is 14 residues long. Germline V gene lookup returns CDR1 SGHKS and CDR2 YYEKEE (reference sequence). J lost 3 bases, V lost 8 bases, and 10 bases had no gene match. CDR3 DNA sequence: TGTGCCAGTGAGCGGCAGGGGGCTTTCTACGAGCAGTACTTC. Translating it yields CASERQGAFYEQYF.

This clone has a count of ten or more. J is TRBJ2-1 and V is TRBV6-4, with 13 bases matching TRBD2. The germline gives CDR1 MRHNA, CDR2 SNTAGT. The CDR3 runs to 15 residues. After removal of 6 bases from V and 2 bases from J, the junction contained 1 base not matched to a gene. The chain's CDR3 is CASSGLAGAYNEQFF. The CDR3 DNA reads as TGTGCCAGCAGCGGACTAGCGGGGGCCTACAATGAGCAGTTCTTC.

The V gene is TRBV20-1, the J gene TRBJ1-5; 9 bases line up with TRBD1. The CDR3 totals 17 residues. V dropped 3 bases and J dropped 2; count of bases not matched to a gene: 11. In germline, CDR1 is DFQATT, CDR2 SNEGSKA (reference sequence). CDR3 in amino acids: CSASPNRGREGNQPQHF. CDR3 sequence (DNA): TGCAGTGCTAGTCCAAACAGGGGGCGGGAGGGCAATCAGCCCCAGCATTTT.